This T cell receptor (beta chain) is from a study of identical twins (TCRdb year 2016). In the study overall: To test whether fetal clonotypes persist, this study deep-sequenced TCR alpha and beta repertoires from monozygotic twins, from unrelated adults of various ages, and from cord blood. Replicate twin experiments were performed at different times using different library preparation protocols to rule out contamination. Broader findings and caveats from the paper: Out-of-frame TCR alpha sharing in monozygotic twins was systematically underestimated by recombination models, whereas sharing between unrelated individuals was in agreement with the recombination models. Zero-insertion analyses could be partly confounded by invariant T cells such as MAIT and iNKT, though diverse VJ usage argued against such confounding for most clonotypes. Fewer insertions were carried by abundant cord blood beta clonotypes; a weaker similar trend was observed in young adult naive repertoires, while no such trend was observed in memory repertoires. The excess sharing between twins in beta out-of-frame sequences was weaker because fewer shared sequences reduced the signal-to-noise ratio. Out-of-frame TCR alpha sequences shared between twins showed an excess of low generation-probability sequences compared with coincidental sharing between unrelated individuals. Because the same donors could not be followed over many years, the conclusions depended on cross-sectional statistical analysis.

This clonotype was detected only a few times. This receptor's antigen is unknown. Per-base quality was not reported, and no clone a single base away is much larger than it. Relative to germline, V is 6 bases shorter and J is 3 bases shorter, with 20 bases between their ends. The CDR3 covers 16 residues, taking in both the cysteine and the phenylalanine. The entry retains the CDR3 DNA only, 48 bases that are in frame from base 1. In the germline V gene, CDR1 corresponds to MNHNS and CDR2 to SASEGT. Every donor was a healthy Caucasian. Three pairs of female monozygotic twins, all aged 18 to 29 years, made up the twin cohort. Positive isolation kits from Invitrogen were used to isolate the CD4+ and CD8+ T cell populations. The library was made by 5' RACE. For sequencing, an Illumina HiSeq 2000 was employed. A universal primer binding site was added through template switching, and the final cDNA carried a unique molecular identifier so that TCR cDNA molecules could be counted accurately. First-strand cDNA for TCR alpha and beta chains was synthesized from specific primers in the conserved constant-segment region. To control for contamination, each cDNA library was double barcoded with a SMART-Mk sample barcode plus Illumina barcodes. TruSeq adapter sequences along with Illumina sample barcodes were introduced in two successive PCR steps. The Illumina HiSeq platform was used with custom primers to sequence TCR alpha and beta cDNA libraries. The original pipeline was this. MiGEC processed the raw reads to extract unique molecular identifiers, while MiXCR was used to determine the CDR3 positions. Recombination models were inferred per individual with the repgenHMM and IGoR tools using an EM algorithm. The tcR package in R was used for shared clonotype analysis, with sharing normalized by the product of cloneset sizes. To study raw recombination without the effects of thymic and clonal selection, out-of-frame nonproductive sequences were analyzed. Starting from the raw public reads, TCRdb applied fastp trimming at Q25, assembled clones with MiXCR and retained in-frame beta chains. Every entry covers one CDR3 protein and lists the most common genes and DNA from its rows. Here the V and J calls rest on TCRdb's processing, not on the authors' analysis. The sample has 500,000 to 600,000 distinct CDR3 sequences on record, 22% of them singletons. Together, the top ten hold around 0.91% of the sample.

This same sample was also part of a study on T cells expressing NK-cell markers. From that second study: Three sorted T-cell subsets (CD3+CD56+NKG2C+, CD3+CD56+NKG2C- and CD3+CD56-NKG2C+) from about 8 donors had their TCR beta-chain repertoires profiled. Among the eight sequenced donors, seven were HCMV-seropositive and one was HCMV-seronegative. In several experiments an anti-gammadeltaTCR antibody was added to restrict sorting to alphabetaTCR-expressing T cells. In six donors, the dominant CD3+CD56+NKG2C+ clonotypes ranked among the top 10 CD8+ clonotypes, making up roughly 1.0-7.5% of CD8+ T cells. Those dominant clonotypes were again the most abundant among CD3+CD56-NKG2C+ cells in a handful of donors, at about 28.3-65%. Whether the expanded NKG2C-expressing T cell clones were specific for HCMV antigens was left unclear. All eight donors whose samples were sequenced were randomly selected healthy volunteers, three of them men and five women. A commercial ELISA kit detecting HCMV-specific IgG in serum was used to determine HCMV serostatus. MIGEC was used to demultiplex reads and group reads by UMI, and MiTCR was used to assemble and quantify clonotypes. To exclude erroneous sequences, any TCR cDNA sequence not supported by at least two reads was discarded. The tcR package was used for downstream repertoire analysis, and clonotypes were matched between fractions using CDR3 nucleotide sequence together with V segment. VDJmatch was used to annotate antigen specificity against VDJdb, with one amino acid substitution in CDR3 allowed.

The receptor chain draws on TRBV6-1 and TRBJ1-1; the D region possibly corresponds to TRBD1 (6 bases align). The TCR sequence derives from a woman between 18 and 30 years old in good health. The sample was CD4+ T cells sorted from blood. This receptor has the CDR3 CASRRFGGGLHTEAFF. The nucleotides read TGTGCCAGCAGGCGATTTGGGGGGGGGCTGCACACTGAAGCTTTCTTT.